These 21 T cell receptor beta chains were all obtained from the same sample, sequenced in a study of breast tumors, draining lymph nodes, adjacent tissues. TCRdb re-analysed the multiplex PCR reads in MiXCR, keeping a single row per CDR3 protein. The data show about 150,000 distinct CDR3 sequences, about 33% seen once. Axillary draining lymph nodes of breast cancer patients supplied the node samples. Sequencing was done on a sample of axillary lymph node tissue. Every receptor here comes from a female donor with breast cancer. Some clones in this sample may be carry-over from other donors' samples.

This clonotype has at least ten counts. The CDR3 spells CATSDLRDCERNQPQHF. Here the CDR3 DNA reads TGTGCCACCAGTGATTTGAGGGACTGCGAGAGGAATCAGCCCCAGCATTTT. V is TRBV24-1 and J is TRBJ1-5; TRBD1 is a possible D gene (5 bases). Per the germline V gene, CDR1 is KGHDR and CDR2 is SFDVKD. V was shortened by 0 bases and J by 4 bases, with 15 bases between the two germline ends. The CDR3 is made up of 17 amino acids.

Worth noting for this clonotype: Compared with germline, one end of the junction differs, possibly owing to a read error. V gene TRBV6-5 combines with J gene TRBJ1-1, with D unresolved. Germline lookup yields CDR1 MNHEY and CDR2 SVGAGI. The CDR3 sequence is 13 residues long. CDR3 region: CASSRTKTTEAFF. For the CDR3, the DNA is TGTGCCAGCAGCCGGACCAAGACGACTGAAGCTTTCTTC.

A word on this clonotype: Here the CDR3 omits its conserved ending phenylalanine or tryptophan, so a read error is the likely source. It is unclear where the CDR3 begins or ends on the DNA, so no DNA is shown, and the CDR3 is as TCRdb lists it. The chain recombines TRBV11-2 with TRBJ1-3; TRBD1, the table's D call, was not compared with the DNA. Germline CDR1 and CDR2: SGHAT and FQNNGV. The CDR3 has 10 residues if both end residues are counted. CDR3 protein: CASSLAGTGY.

This chain links TRBV20-1 with TRBJ2-5; 11 nucleotides agree with TRBD1. The germline V gene has CDR1 DFQATT and CDR2 SNEGSKA (reference sequence). The trim removed 4 bases at V and 5 bases at J, leaving 6 bases unmatched. The CDR3 is made up of 14 amino acids. CDR3 amino acids: CSATWTGGTETQYF. DNA of the CDR3: TGCAGTGCTACATGGACAGGGGGCACGGAGACCCAGTACTTC.

This clonotype was seen only once. This chain connects TRBV20-1 to TRBJ2-3, with D perhaps given as TRBD1 or TRBD2 (5 bases each). This CDR3 region has 16 residues. V shed 3 bases and J shed 2 bases, with 18 bases lying between them. Germline values: CDR1 DFQATT, CDR2 SNEGSKA (reference sequence). The CDR3 bases are TGCAGTGCTAGCCCCCACCGGGACCGCCCCACAGATACGCAGTATTTT. This translates into CSASPHRDRPTDTQYF.

This clonotype was detected only once. V usage is TRBV7-3 and J usage is TRBJ2-7; 9 bases line up with TRBD1. V was clipped by 2 bases and J by 6 bases; unmatched bases: 5. The CDR3 length is 14 residues. The V gene's germline CDR1 is SGHTA and CDR2 FQGTGA. CDR3 bases: TGTGCCAGCAGCTTAGTGGGGACAGGGAGCGAGCAGTACTTC. Protein sequence: CASSLVGTGSEQYF.

This clonotype occurred many times. This rearrangement joins TRBV19 to TRBJ2-3; 8 bases agree with TRBD1. Looked up from germline, CDR1 is LNHDA and CDR2 is SQIVND (reference sequence). The CDR3 runs to 13 residues. J gave up 5 bases and V 9 bases, and 7 bases lay outside the gene matches. The CDR3 loop is CASRQGFGDTQYF. CDR3 nucleotide sequence: TGTGCCAGCCGACAGGGGTTCGGAGATACGCAGTATTTT.

This clonotype came up many times. The rearrangement links TRBV5-1 to TRBJ2-1, with 8 positions matching TRBD2. The CDR3 has 15 residues. CDR1 is SGHRS, CDR2 YFSETQ, per germline. V shed 4 bases, J shed 2 bases, and the junction held 5 bases outside the gene matches. The CDR3 DNA follows: TGCGCCAGCAGCCACCAGCGGGGGCCCTACAATGAGCAGTTCTTC. As protein: CASSHQRGPYNEQFF. The full variable domain, completed using reference TRBV5-1 and TRBJ2-1, is KAGVTQTPRYLIKTRGQQVTLSCSPISGHRSVSWYQQTPGQGLQFLFEYFSETQRNKGNFPGRFSGRQFSNSRSEMNVSTLELGDSALYLCASSHQRGPYNEQFFGPGTRLTVL.

This clonotype was seen at least ten times. The CDR3 is CASSLTRGLDGYTF. The CDR3 DNA reads TGTGCCAGCAGTTTGACCAGGGGTCTCGATGGCTACACCTTC. The chain employs TRBV2 and TRBJ1-2; D is perhaps TRBD1 (6 bases). The CDR3 loop spans 14 amino acids. Germline-derived CDR1 and CDR2 are SNHLY and FYNNEI. With 5 bases removed from V and 6 bases from J, the gap between germline ends came to 16 bases.

Notes on this clonotype: A single base separates this from a much larger clone, so it may be a read error. This chain connects TRBV10-3 to TRBJ2-2; D remains ambiguous. This CDR3 region has 16 residues. Trimming shortened V by 5 bases and J by 5 bases, and 18 bases separated the two germline ends. Germline assignment: CDR1 ENHRY and CDR2 SYGVKD. The CDR3 region is CAISSTPYSRTGELFF. CDR3 DNA: TGTGCCATCAGTTCGACCCCCTACTCGCGAACCGGGGAGCTGTTTTTT.

In this sample, this clonotype turned up many times. The rearrangement joins TRBV11-2 to TRBJ1-2; TRBD1 matches 8 bases. This CDR3 contains 15 residues. Germline V gives CDR1 SGHAT, CDR2 FQNNGV. V lost 4 bases and J lost 10; bases outside the gene matches: 14. The chain's CDR3 is CASSSQQTGDFDYTF. CDR3 in DNA: TGTGCCAGCAGCTCCCAACAGACAGGGGACTTTGACTACACCTTC. Supplemented by reference TRBV11-2 and TRBJ1-2, the full variable domain reads EAGVAQSPRYKIIEKRQSVAFWCNPISGHATLYWYQQILGQGPKLLIQFQNNGVVDDSQLPKDRFSAERLKGVDSTLKIQPAKLEDSAVYLCASSSQQTGDFDYTFGSGTRLTVV.

Many counts were recorded for this clonotype. The chain links TRBV11-1 to TRBJ2-2; D is undetermined. Germline values: CDR1 SGHAT, CDR2 FQDESV (reference sequence). This CDR3 is 16 amino acids long. V lost 5 bases and J 0 bases, leaving 13 bases between the germline ends. CDR3 nucleotide sequence: TGTGCCAGCAGCCCCTTCACCGTTACGAACACCGGGGAGCTGTTTTTT. Translation gives CASSPFTVTNTGELFF. The variable domain in full, with the rest retrieved from reference TRBV11-1 and TRBJ2-2, is EAEVAQSPRYKITEKSQAVAFWCDPISGHATLYWYRQILGQGPELLVQFQDESVVDDSQLPKDRFSAERLKGVDSTLKIQPAELGDSAMYLCASSPFTVTNTGELFFGEGSRLTVL.

J is TRBJ2-7 and V is TRBV28; D perhaps matches TRBD1 (6 bases). V dropped 8 bases and J dropped 2 bases, with 16 bases sitting between them. CDR3 size: 14 residues. Germline V CDR1 and CDR2: MDHEN, SYDVKM. The CDR3 DNA sequence: TGTGCCAGCGGGGTGGACAGCCAACCCTACGAGCAGTACTTC. Its protein is CASGVDSQPYEQYF.

The V call is TRBV2, the J call TRBJ2-3; 7 bases agree with TRBD1. The V gene end was trimmed by 4 bases and the J gene end by 2 bases; junction bases not matched to a gene: 6. This CDR3 region has 15 residues. Germline V gives CDR1 SNHLY, CDR2 FYNNEI. The DNA of the CDR3 is TGTGCCAGCAGTGGACAGGGTCGCTACACAGATACGCAGTATTTT. Translated: CASSGQGRYTDTQYF.

This clonotype was found many times. This chain links TRBV9 with TRBJ1-3; no definite D call. The length of the CDR3 is 16 residues. V lost 2 bases and J lost 4, with 16 bases in between. CDR1 and CDR2 from the germline V gene are SGDLS and YYNGEE. CDR3 in amino acids: CASSVNQIGPGNTIYF. Here the CDR3 DNA reads TGTGCCAGCAGCGTGAACCAGATCGGACCGGGAAACACCATATATTTT.

The V and J genes are TRBV7-6 and TRBJ2-7; 7 positions match TRBD1. The germline gives CDR1 SGHVS, CDR2 FNYEAQ. Germline trimming cut 1 base from V and 2 bases from J; bases unmatched to any gene: 2. CDR3 length equals 14 residues. The CDR3 coding sequence is TGTGCCAGCAGCTTAGGAGGGGGCACCTACGAGCAGTACTTC. Encoded protein: CASSLGGGTYEQYF.

This clonotype has a count of ten or more. The V and J genes are TRBV7-2 and TRBJ2-7; D uncertain. Germline CDR1 and CDR2: SGHTA and FQGNSA. The CDR3 has 12 residues. V was pared by 5 bases and J by 6 bases, with 11 bases between. The chain's CDR3 is CASSKTVREQYF. The CDR3 DNA reads as TGTGCCAGCAGCAAAACCGTTCGCGAGCAGTACTTC.

V usage is TRBV7-9 and J usage is TRBJ2-7; the D is unclear. V was pared by 5 bases and J by 0 bases, with 8 bases between. The CDR3 has 13 residues. Germline V lookup: CDR1 SEHNR, CDR2 FQNEAQ (reference sequence). In DNA form, the CDR3 reads TGTGCCAGCAGCCCGGTAGGCTCCTACGAGCAGTACTTC. Translated: CASSPVGSYEQYF.

This clonotype was seen at least ten times. V gene TRBV6-1 combines with J gene TRBJ2-1; D possibly corresponds to TRBD1 (5 bases). V was clipped by 0 bases and J by 10 bases, with 13 bases between them. The CDR3 runs 14 residues. Looked up from germline, CDR1 is MNHNS and CDR2 is SASEGT. CDR3 nucleotides: TGTGCCAGCAGTGAAGCGCTTCCGGCAGGGGAGCAGTTCTTC. Its protein is CASSEALPAGEQFF.

The sample holds a few counts of this clonotype. The chain carries TRBV6-2 or TRBV6-3 and TRBJ2-5; perhaps D is TRBD1 or TRBD2 (5 bases each). The CDR3 consists of 15 residues. V was shortened by 6 bases and J by 2 bases, with 16 bases between the two germline ends. CDR1 and CDR2 (germline): MNHEY, SVGEGT. In DNA, the CDR3 is TGTGCCAGCAGGCCAGCCGGGACGGGACAAGAGACCCAGTACTTC. Protein product: CASRPAGTGQETQYF.

The V gene is TRBV3-1, the J gene TRBJ2-2, with TRBD1 matching over 9 bases. The CDR3 consists of 16 residues. Per germline, CDR1 LGHDT and CDR2 YNNKEL (reference sequence). The V and J ends lost 4 bases and 6 bases, in that order; junction bases with no gene match: 9. The CDR3 protein is CASSPPGTGFAGELFF. Written as DNA, the CDR3 is TGTGCCAGCAGCCCGCCCGGGACAGGGTTCGCCGGGGAGCTGTTTTTT.